This TCR beta chain was identified during a study of blood T cell repertoires in COVID-19. As for the study in general: The origin of the acute and convalescent COVID-19 samples was the United States, Italy and Spain. T cells, B-cell-depleted T cells, or PBMCs supplied cDNA or gDNA.

In its sample, this clone was seen once. Original data processing: Cell counts per sample came from amplifying reference gene primers. Clones were read by immunoSEQ multiplex PCR, and TCRdb kept only the in-frame ones, dropping some. The V and J calls and the clone size are those of that table, but D and trimming were determined from the DNA. The table lists some 38,000 clones, around 70% of them singletons. Sequenced input: peripheral blood. The sequence derives from a man between 65 and 85 years old with COVID-19, enrolled during active disease.

CDR3 amino acids: CASSSRLDYNEQFF. The CDR3 DNA sequence: TGCGCCAGCAGCTCTCGACTGGACTACAATGAGCAGTTCTTC. The chain employs TRBV5-1 and TRBJ2-1; unclear D gene. Germline CDR1 SGHRS, CDR2 YFSETQ. This CDR3 spans 14 amino acids. V was shortened by 3 bases and J by 3 bases, with 10 bases between the two germline ends.